Following are 24 T cell receptor beta chains from one sample sequenced in a study of cytomegalovirus exposure and HLA in healthy donors. Primers included in the PCR were 60 Vbeta and 13 Jbeta primers. The method was immunoSEQ multiplex PCR; TCRdb's version includes in-frame clones alone and lacks a portion of them. The table lists some 99,000 clones, around 72% of them singletons. The specimen sequenced was PBMCs. These receptors were taken from a male donor in good health and CMV-seronegative.

The gene calls are TRBV30 and TRBJ2-7, with 10 bases identical to TRBD1. The CDR3 is 15 residues long. The germline gives CDR1 GTSNPN, CDR2 SVGIG (reference sequence). After removal of 7 bases from V and 2 bases from J, the junction contained 11 bases not matched to a gene. The CDR3 spells CALTGGYRSAYEQYF. The CDR3 DNA reads as TGTGCCTTGACAGGGGGCTACCGTTCCGCCTACGAGCAGTACTTC.

The V and J genes are TRBV27 and TRBJ1-2; D may be TRBD1 (6 bases). Deletions cut 5 bases from V and 10 bases from J, with 20 bases between. The CDR3 sequence is 14 residues long. Germline assignment: CDR1 MNHEY and CDR2 SMNVEV (reference sequence). CDR3 DNA sequence: TGTGCCAGCAGTCCCGGGACACCGCAAAAGGACTACACCTTC. Its protein product is CASSPGTPQKDYTF.

In nucleotides, the CDR3 is TGTGCCATCAGTGAGTCGGTAGGGGCGAGTGAGCAGTACTTC. Encoded protein: CAISESVGASEQYF. This chain uses TRBV10-3 with TRBJ2-7; TRBD1 might be the D (5 bases). The germline CDR1 and CDR2 sequences are ENHRY and SYGVKD. This CDR3 contains 14 residues. V was cut by 0 bases and J by 7 bases, with 13 bases left in between.

The gene calls are TRBV30 and TRBJ2-7, with D hard to call. V shed 5 bases and J shed 0 bases, with 11 bases lying between them. Per germline, CDR1 GTSNPN and CDR2 SVGIG (reference sequence). The CDR3 covers 13 residues. CDR3 sequence: CAWSQSISYEQYF. DNA of the CDR3: TGTGCCTGGTCACAGTCGATCTCCTACGAGCAGTACTTC.

This clone was seen a single time. The V gene is TRBV15, the J gene TRBJ2-7; 7 bases fit TRBD1. V lost 7 bases to trimming and J lost 3 bases; unmatched junction nucleotides: 6. The germline CDR1 and CDR2 sequences are LNHNV and YYDKDF (reference sequence). The length of the CDR3 is 13 residues. The DNA of the CDR3 is TGTGCCACCAATCAGAACAGGGGCTACGAGCAGTACTTC. Translating gives CATNQNRGYEQYF.

The chain joins TRBV5-1 to TRBJ2-3; 13 nucleotides agree with TRBD2. This CDR3 comprises 15 residues. Germline CDR1 and CDR2: SGHRS and YFSETQ. The V gene end was trimmed by 4 bases and the J gene end by 6 bases; junction bases not matched to a gene: 5. CDR3 sequence reads: CASSLGLAGVDTQYF. The CDR3 nucleotides are TGCGCCAGCAGCCTCGGACTAGCGGGAGTGGATACGCAGTATTTT. The variable domain in full, completed from reference TRBV5-1 and TRBJ2-3, reads KAGVTQTPRYLIKTRGQQVTLSCSPISGHRSVSWYQQTPGQGLQFLFEYFSETQRNKGNFPGRFSGRQFSNSRSEMNVSTLELGDSALYLCASSLGLAGVDTQYFGPGTRLTVL.

The chain carries TRBV28 and TRBJ2-2; 11 nucleotides line up with TRBD2. The CDR3 consists of 18 residues. The V gene's germline CDR1 is MDHEN and CDR2 SYDVKM. The junction had 15 bases not matched to a gene; V was cut back by 8 bases and J by 4 bases. DNA of the CDR3: TGTGCCAGCCCCCCCTCGGGGCTAGCGGGAGGATCCACCGGGGAGCTGTTTTTT. Protein sequence: CASPPSGLAGGSTGELFF.

The chain couples TRBV6-6 to TRBJ1-2; TRBD1 matches at 7 bases. The length of the CDR3 is 13 residues. Germline values: CDR1 MNHNY, CDR2 SVGAGI (reference sequence). V lost 6 bases and J lost 6; bases outside the gene matches: 7. The CDR3 nucleotides are TGTGCCAGCAGCCTACAGGGGTTGGATGGCTACACCTTC. It yields the protein CASSLQGLDGYTF.

The chain joins TRBV27 to TRBJ2-1; the match to TRBD2 covers 7 bases. The CDR3 loop spans 16 amino acids. Looked up from germline, CDR1 is MNHEY and CDR2 is SMNVEV (reference sequence). V was pared by 0 bases and J by 0 bases, with 2 bases of the junction left unmatched. The DNA for the CDR3 is TGTGCCAGCAGTTTATCGGGCGGGAGCTCCTACAATGAGCAGTTCTTC. This sequence encodes CASSLSGGSSYNEQFF.

This clone was observed a single time. The chain employs TRBV7-2 and TRBJ1-4; possible D gene TRBD1, 6 bases. The CDR3 sequence is 16 residues long. Trimming pared 1 base from V and 1 base from J, leaving 10 bases between. Germline assignment: CDR1 SGHTA and CDR2 FQGNSA. CDR3 coding DNA: TGTGCCAGCAGCTTAGATTCAGGGGTAACTAATGAAAAACTGTTTTTT. Residues: CASSLDSGVTNEKLFF.

This chain links TRBV5-1 with TRBJ2-2, with D possibly matching TRBD2 (6 bases). The CDR3 length is 14 residues. Looked up from germline, CDR1 is SGHRS and CDR2 is YFSETQ. With 7 bases removed from V and 4 bases from J, the gap between germline ends came to 14 bases. CDR3 in amino acids: CASGSGVATGELFF. The CDR3 region has the DNA TGCGCCAGCGGATCGGGAGTGGCCACCGGGGAGCTGTTTTTT. The whole variable domain, remainder taken from reference TRBV5-1 and TRBJ2-2, is KAGVTQTPRYLIKTRGQQVTLSCSPISGHRSVSWYQQTPGQGLQFLFEYFSETQRNKGNFPGRFSGRQFSNSRSEMNVSTLELGDSALYLCASGSGVATGELFFGEGSRLTVL.

A few counts support this clone. The V call is TRBV6-5, the J call TRBJ2-7, with D uncertain. CDR1 and CDR2 (germline): MNHEY, SVGAGI. Trimming stripped 2 bases from V and 12 bases from J, with 11 bases between. The length of the CDR3 is 11 residues. Here the CDR3 reads CASSYLARWYF. CDR3 DNA sequence: TGTGCCAGCAGTTACCTCGCGAGGTGGTACTTC.

This chain uses TRBV28 with TRBJ2-1; D is unresolved. Germline V lookup: CDR1 MDHEN, CDR2 SYDVKM. V lost 6 bases to trimming and J lost 8 bases, with 5 bases between them. The CDR3 spans 10 residues. The CDR3 DNA sequence: TGTGCCAGCAGCTCAGATGAGCAGTTCTTC. Residues: CASSSDEQFF. The whole variable domain, remainder taken from reference TRBV28 and TRBJ2-1, is DVKVTQSSRYLVKRTGEKVFLECVQDMDHENMFWYRQDPGLGLRLIYFSYDVKMKEKGDIPEGYSVSREKKERFSLILESASTNQTSMYLCASSSDEQFFGPGTRLTVL.

The V and J genes are TRBV9 and TRBJ2-1, with 8 bases aligning to TRBD2. Germline V gene data show CDR1 as SGDLS and CDR2 as YYNGEE. This CDR3 has 15 amino acids. V was pared by 2 bases and J by 2 bases, with 3 bases of the junction left unmatched. In nucleotides, the CDR3 is TGTGCCAGCAGCGTTCCAGCGGGGGCCTACAATGAGCAGTTCTTC. Protein product: CASSVPAGAYNEQFF. The full variable domain, completed using reference TRBV9 and TRBJ2-1, is DSGVTQTPKHLITATGQRVTLRCSPRSGDLSVYWYQQSLDQGLQFLIQYYNGEERAKGNILERFSAQQFPDLHSELNLSSLELGDSALYFCASSVPAGAYNEQFFGPGTRLTVL.

This rearrangement joins TRBV4-2 to TRBJ1-2, with D possibly matching TRBD1 (6 bases). The CDR3 runs to 12 residues. V was trimmed by 3 bases and J by 6 bases, leaving 8 bases between them. Germline assignment: CDR1 LGHNA and CDR2 YNFKEQ. For the CDR3, the DNA is TGTGCCAGCAGCCATAACAGGGATGGCTACACCTTC. Its protein is CASSHNRDGYTF.

This chain uses TRBV29-1 with TRBJ2-7; 11 positions agree with TRBD2. The CDR3 is 14 residues long. In germline, CDR1 is SQVTM, CDR2 ANQGSEA. Trimming removed 6 bases from V and 0 bases from J; junction bases left unmatched: 4. CDR3 amino acids: CSVITSGSSYEQYF. The DNA of the CDR3 is TGCAGCGTCATTACTAGCGGGAGCTCCTACGAGCAGTACTTC.

In regard to this clone: Other DNA sequences in this specimen translate into the identical CDR3. The rearrangement uses TRBV29-1 and TRBJ1-1; 7 nucleotides align to TRBD1. J gave up 1 base and V 7 bases, and 6 bases lay outside the gene matches. The CDR3 is made up of 13 amino acids. The germline V gene has CDR1 SQVTM and CDR2 ANQGSEA. CDR3 nucleotide sequence: TGCAGCGCCCGGACAGGAGCGAACACTGAAGCTTTCTTT. This codes for CSARTGANTEAFF. Full variable domain (missing parts from reference TRBV29-1 and TRBJ1-1): SAVISQKPSRDICQRGTSLTIQCQVDSQVTMMFWYRQQPGQSLTLIATANQGSEATYESGFVIDKFPISRPNLTFSTLTVSNMSPEDSSIYLCSARTGANTEAFFGQGTRLTVV.

The chain combines TRBV5-1 with TRBJ2-2; D gene unclear. The CDR3 has 16 amino acids. Germline-derived CDR1 and CDR2 are SGHRS and YFSETQ. Deletions cut 4 bases from V and 0 bases from J, with 13 bases between. The CDR3 DNA sequence: TGCGCCAGCAGCCCTCTTGGGCAGGCGAACACCGGGGAGCTGTTTTTT. Protein: CASSPLGQANTGELFF.

The chain recombines TRBV14 with TRBJ2-2, with 7 positions matching TRBD1. Germline CDR1 and CDR2: SGHDN and FVKESK. CDR3 length: 17 amino acids. Unmatched junction bases numbered 10, after V lost 0 bases and J lost 6 bases. Here the CDR3 reads CASSQDPSTGLAGELFF. In DNA form, the CDR3 reads TGTGCCAGCAGCCAAGACCCCTCGACAGGGTTGGCCGGGGAGCTGTTTTTT.

There are a few counts of this clone. This chain uses TRBV2 with TRBJ1-4; 7 nucleotides line up with TRBD1. The CDR3 spans 17 residues. CDR1 is SNHLY and CDR2 is FYNNEI in the germline V gene. J gave up 0 bases and V 6 bases, and 10 bases lay outside the gene matches. The CDR3: CASSGRVTGATNEKLFF. The CDR3 DNA reads TGTGCCAGCAGCGGAAGAGTAACAGGGGCAACTAATGAAAAACTGTTTTTT.

The chain links TRBV10-3 to TRBJ1-1; D call uncertain. The V end was cut by 4 bases, the J end by 1 base, with 10 bases between. Germline V gene lookup returns CDR1 ENHRY and CDR2 SYGVKD. The CDR3 is made up of 14 amino acids. As DNA, the CDR3 is TGTGCCATCAGTGGTACAGCCGCGAACACTGAAGCTTTCTTT. Protein sequence: CAISGTAANTEAFF.

The chain joins TRBV7-9 to TRBJ2-1; D ambiguous. CDR3 length equals 12 residues. The germline gives CDR1 SEHNR, CDR2 FQNEAQ (reference sequence). Trimming stripped 2 bases from V and 6 bases from J, with 5 bases between. In nucleotides, the CDR3 is TGTGCCAGCAGCTTACGAGGCAATGAGCAGTTCTTC. The encoded protein is CASSLRGNEQFF.

This chain joins TRBV2 and TRBJ2-4, with 10 bases identical to TRBD2. V dropped 5 bases and J dropped 0; count of bases not matched to a gene: 7. This CDR3 is 17 amino acids long. CDR1 is SNHLY, CDR2 FYNNEI, per germline. CDR3 region: CASSIWTSGRAKNIQYF. In nucleotides, the CDR3 is TGTGCCAGCAGTATTTGGACTAGCGGAAGAGCCAAAAACATTCAGTACTTC. Together with reference TRBV2 and TRBJ2-4, the CDR3 gives the full variable domain: EPEVTQTPSHQVTQMGQEVILRCVPISNHLYFYWYRQILGQKVEFLVSFYNNEISEKSEIFDDQFSVERPDGSNFTLKIRSTKLEDSAMYFCASSIWTSGRAKNIQYFGAGTRLSVL.

V and J are TRBV9 and TRBJ1-2; tentatively, D is TRBD1 (5 bases). The CDR3 contains 14 residues. CDR1 and CDR2 from the germline V gene are SGDLS and YYNGEE. The V gene lost 0 bases and the J gene lost 4 bases, with 10 bases spanning the gap. The CDR3 DNA sequence: TGTGCCAGCAGCGTAGTCGGGGGGAGCTATGGCTACACCTTC. Translation gives CASSVVGGSYGYTF.